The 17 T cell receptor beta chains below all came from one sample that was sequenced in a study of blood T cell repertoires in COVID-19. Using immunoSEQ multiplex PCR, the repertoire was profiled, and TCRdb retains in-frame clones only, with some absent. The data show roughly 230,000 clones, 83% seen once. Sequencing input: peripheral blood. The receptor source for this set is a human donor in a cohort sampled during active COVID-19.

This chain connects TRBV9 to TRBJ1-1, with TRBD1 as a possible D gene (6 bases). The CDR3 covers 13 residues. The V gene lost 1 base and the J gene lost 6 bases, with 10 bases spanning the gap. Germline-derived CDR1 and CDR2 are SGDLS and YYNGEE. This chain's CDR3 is CASSVQGHSEAFF. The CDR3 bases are TGTGCCAGCAGCGTACAGGGGCACTCTGAAGCTTTCTTT.

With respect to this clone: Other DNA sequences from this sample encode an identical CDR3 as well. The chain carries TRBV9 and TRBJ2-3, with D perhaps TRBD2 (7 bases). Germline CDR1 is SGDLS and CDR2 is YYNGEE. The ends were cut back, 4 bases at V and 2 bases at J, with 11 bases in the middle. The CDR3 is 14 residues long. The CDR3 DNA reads TGTGCCAGCAGCCCCGGGGGGCTCACAGATACGCAGTATTTT. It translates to CASSPGGLTDTQYF. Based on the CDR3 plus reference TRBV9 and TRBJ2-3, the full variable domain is DSGVTQTPKHLITATGQRVTLRCSPRSGDLSVYWYQQSLDQGLQFLIQYYNGEERAKGNILERFSAQQFPDLHSELNLSSLELGDSALYFCASSPGGLTDTQYFGPGTRLTVL.

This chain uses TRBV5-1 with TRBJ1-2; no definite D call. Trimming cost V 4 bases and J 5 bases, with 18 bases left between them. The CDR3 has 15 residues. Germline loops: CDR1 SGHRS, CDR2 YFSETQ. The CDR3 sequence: CASSLEGVRLYGYTF. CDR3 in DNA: TGCGCCAGCAGCCTGGAGGGTGTAAGACTATATGGCTACACCTTC.

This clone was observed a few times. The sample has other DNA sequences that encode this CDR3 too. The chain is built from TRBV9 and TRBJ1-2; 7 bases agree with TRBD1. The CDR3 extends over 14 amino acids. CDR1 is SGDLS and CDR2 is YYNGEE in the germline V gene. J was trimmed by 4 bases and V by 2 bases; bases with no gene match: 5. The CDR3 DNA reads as TGTGCCAGCAGCGTCGACAGGGCGGGCTATGGCTACACCTTC. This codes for CASSVDRAGYGYTF. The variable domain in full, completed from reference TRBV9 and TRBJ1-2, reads DSGVTQTPKHLITATGQRVTLRCSPRSGDLSVYWYQQSLDQGLQFLIQYYNGEERAKGNILERFSAQQFPDLHSELNLSSLELGDSALYFCASSVDRAGYGYTFGSGTRLTVV.

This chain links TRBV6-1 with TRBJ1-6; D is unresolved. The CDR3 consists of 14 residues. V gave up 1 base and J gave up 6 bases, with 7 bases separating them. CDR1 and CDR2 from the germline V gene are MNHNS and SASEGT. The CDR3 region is CASSEGLINSPLHF. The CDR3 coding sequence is TGTGCCAGCAGTGAAGGGCTGATTAATTCACCCCTCCACTTT.

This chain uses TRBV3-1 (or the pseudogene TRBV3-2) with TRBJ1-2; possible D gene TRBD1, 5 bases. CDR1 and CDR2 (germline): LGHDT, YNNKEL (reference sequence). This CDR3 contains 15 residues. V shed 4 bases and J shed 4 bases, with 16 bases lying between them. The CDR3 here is CASSRNPREGYGYTF. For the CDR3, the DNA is TGTGCCAGCAGCCGAAACCCCAGGGAAGGCTATGGCTACACCTTC.

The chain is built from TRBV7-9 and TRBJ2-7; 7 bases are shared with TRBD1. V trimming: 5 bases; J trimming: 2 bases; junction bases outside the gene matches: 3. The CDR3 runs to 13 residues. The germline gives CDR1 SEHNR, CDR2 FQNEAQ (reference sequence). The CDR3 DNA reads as TGTGCCAGCAGCCCGGGACAGACCTACGAGCAGTACTTC. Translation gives CASSPGQTYEQYF.

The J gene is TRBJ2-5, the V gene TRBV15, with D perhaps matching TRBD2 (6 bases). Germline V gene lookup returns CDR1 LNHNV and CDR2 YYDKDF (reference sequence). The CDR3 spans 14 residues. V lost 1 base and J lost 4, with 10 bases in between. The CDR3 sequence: CATSRGAGRETQYF. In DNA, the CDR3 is TGTGCCACCAGCAGAGGAGCGGGCCGAGAGACCCAGTACTTC.

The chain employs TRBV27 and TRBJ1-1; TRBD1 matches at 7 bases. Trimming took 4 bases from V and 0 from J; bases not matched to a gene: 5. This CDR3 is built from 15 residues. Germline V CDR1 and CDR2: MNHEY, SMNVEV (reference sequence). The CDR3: CASSSETGMNTEAFF. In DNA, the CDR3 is TGTGCCAGCAGTTCTGAGACAGGGATGAACACTGAAGCTTTCTTT.

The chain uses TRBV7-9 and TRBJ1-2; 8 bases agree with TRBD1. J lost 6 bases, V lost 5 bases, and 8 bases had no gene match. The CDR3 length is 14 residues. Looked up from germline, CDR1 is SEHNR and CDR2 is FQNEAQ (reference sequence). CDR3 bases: TGTGCCAGCAGCCTCTGGACAGGGAGGGATGGCTACACCTTC. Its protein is CASSLWTGRDGYTF.

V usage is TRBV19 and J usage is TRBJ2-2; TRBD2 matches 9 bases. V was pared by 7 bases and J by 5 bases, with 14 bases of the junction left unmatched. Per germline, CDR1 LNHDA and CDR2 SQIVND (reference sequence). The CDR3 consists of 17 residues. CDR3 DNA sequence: TGTGCCAGTATTATCAGCGGGGGGACCCGACGGACCGGGGAGCTGTTTTTT. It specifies CASIISGGTRRTGELFF.

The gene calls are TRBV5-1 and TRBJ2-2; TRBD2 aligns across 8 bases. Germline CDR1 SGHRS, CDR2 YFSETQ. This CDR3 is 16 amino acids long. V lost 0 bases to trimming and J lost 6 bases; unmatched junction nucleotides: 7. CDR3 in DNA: TGCGCCAGCAGCTTGGCGCCGGGAGGGGAAGCCGGGGAGCTGTTTTTT. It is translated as CASSLAPGGEAGELFF. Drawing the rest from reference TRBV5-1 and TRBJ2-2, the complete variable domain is KAGVTQTPRYLIKTRGQQVTLSCSPISGHRSVSWYQQTPGQGLQFLFEYFSETQRNKGNFPGRFSGRQFSNSRSEMNVSTLELGDSALYLCASSLAPGGEAGELFFGEGSRLTVL.

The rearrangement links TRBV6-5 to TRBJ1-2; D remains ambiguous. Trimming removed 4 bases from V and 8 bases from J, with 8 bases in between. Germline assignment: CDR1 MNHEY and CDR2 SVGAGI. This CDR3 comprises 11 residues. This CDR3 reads CASSSGSGYTF. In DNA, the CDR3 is TGTGCCAGCAGTTCCGGGTCGGGCTACACCTTC.

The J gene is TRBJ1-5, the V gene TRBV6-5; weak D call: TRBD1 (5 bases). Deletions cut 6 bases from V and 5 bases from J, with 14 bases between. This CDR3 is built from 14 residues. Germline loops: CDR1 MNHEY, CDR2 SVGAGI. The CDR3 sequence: CASSLDRNDQPQHF. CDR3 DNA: TGTGCCAGCAGCCTAGACAGAAATGATCAGCCCCAGCATTTT.

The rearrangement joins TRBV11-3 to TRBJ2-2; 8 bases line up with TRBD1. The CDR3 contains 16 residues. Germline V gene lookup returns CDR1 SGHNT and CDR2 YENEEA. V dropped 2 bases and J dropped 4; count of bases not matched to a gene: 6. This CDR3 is CASSLMGTGGTGELFF. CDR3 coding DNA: TGTGCCAGCAGCTTAATGGGAACAGGGGGCACCGGGGAGCTGTTTTTT.

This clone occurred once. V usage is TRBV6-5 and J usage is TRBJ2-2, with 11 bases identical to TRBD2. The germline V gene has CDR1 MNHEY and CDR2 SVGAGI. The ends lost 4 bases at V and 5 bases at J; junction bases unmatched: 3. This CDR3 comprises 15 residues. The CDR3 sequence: CASSSGLAATGELFF. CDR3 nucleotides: TGTGCCAGCAGTTCGGGACTAGCGGCTACCGGGGAGCTGTTTTTT.

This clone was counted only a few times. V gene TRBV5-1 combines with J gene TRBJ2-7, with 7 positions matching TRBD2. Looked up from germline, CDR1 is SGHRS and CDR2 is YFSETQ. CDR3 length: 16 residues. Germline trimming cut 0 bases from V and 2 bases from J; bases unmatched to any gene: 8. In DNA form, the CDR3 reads TGCGCCAGCAGCTTGGGACTAGCCGCGGGACCCTACGAGCAGTACTTC. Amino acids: CASSLGLAAGPYEQYF. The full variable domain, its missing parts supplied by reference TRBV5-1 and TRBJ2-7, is KAGVTQTPRYLIKTRGQQVTLSCSPISGHRSVSWYQQTPGQGLQFLFEYFSETQRNKGNFPGRFSGRQFSNSRSEMNVSTLELGDSALYLCASSLGLAAGPYEQYFGPGTRLTVT.